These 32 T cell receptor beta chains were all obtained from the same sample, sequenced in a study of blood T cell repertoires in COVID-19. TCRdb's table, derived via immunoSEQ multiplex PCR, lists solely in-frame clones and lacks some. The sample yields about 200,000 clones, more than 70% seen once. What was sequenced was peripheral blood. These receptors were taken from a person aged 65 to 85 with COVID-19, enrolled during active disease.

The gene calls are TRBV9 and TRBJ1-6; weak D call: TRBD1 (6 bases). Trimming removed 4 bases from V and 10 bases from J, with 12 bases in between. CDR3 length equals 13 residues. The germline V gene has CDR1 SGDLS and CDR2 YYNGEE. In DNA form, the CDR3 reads TGTGCCAGCAGCACGGACAGATGGTCACCCCTCCACTTT. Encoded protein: CASSTDRWSPLHF. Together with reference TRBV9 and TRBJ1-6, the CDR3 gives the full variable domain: DSGVTQTPKHLITATGQRVTLRCSPRSGDLSVYWYQQSLDQGLQFLIQYYNGEERAKGNILERFSAQQFPDLHSELNLSSLELGDSALYFCASSTDRWSPLHFGNGTRLTVT.

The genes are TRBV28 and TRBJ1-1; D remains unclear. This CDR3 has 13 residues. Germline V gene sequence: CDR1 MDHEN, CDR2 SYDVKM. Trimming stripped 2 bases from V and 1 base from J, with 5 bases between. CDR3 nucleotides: TGTGCCAGCAGTTTAAGCACGAACACTGAAGCTTTCTTT. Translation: CASSLSTNTEAFF. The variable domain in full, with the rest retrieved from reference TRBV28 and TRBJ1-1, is DVKVTQSSRYLVKRTGEKVFLECVQDMDHENMFWYRQDPGLGLRLIYFSYDVKMKEKGDIPEGYSVSREKKERFSLILESASTNQTSMYLCASSLSTNTEAFFGQGTRLTVV.

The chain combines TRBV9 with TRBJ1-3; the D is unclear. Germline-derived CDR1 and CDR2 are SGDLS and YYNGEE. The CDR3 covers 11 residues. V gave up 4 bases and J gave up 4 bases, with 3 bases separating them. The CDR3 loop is CASSPGNTIYF. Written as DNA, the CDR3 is TGTGCCAGCAGCCCGGGAAACACCATATATTTT.

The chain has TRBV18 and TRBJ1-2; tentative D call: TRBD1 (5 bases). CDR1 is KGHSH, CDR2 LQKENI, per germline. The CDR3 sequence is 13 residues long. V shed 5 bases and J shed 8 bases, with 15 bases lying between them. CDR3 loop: CASSREGKGGYTF. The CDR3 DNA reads TGTGCCAGCTCAAGGGAGGGGAAAGGCGGCTACACCTTC.

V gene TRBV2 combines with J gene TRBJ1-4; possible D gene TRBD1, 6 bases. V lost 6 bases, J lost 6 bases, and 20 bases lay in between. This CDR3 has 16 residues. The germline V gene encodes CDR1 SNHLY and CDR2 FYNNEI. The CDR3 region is CASRRVPGGGDEKLFF. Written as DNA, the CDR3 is TGTGCCAGCAGGAGAGTCCCGGGGGGGGGCGATGAAAAACTGTTTTTT.

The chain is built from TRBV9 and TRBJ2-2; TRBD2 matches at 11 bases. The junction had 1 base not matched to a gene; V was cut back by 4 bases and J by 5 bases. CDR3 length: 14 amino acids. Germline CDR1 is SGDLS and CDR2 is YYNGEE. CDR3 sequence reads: CASSWTSGTGELFF. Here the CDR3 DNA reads TGTGCCAGCAGCTGGACTAGCGGGACCGGGGAGCTGTTTTTT.

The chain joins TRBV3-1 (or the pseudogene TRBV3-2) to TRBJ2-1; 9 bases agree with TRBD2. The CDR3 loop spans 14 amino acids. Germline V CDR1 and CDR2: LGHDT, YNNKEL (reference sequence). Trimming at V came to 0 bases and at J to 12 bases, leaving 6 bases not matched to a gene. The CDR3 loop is CASSQDHLAGPQFF. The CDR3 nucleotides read TGTGCCAGCAGCCAAGATCACCTAGCGGGACCGCAGTTCTTC.

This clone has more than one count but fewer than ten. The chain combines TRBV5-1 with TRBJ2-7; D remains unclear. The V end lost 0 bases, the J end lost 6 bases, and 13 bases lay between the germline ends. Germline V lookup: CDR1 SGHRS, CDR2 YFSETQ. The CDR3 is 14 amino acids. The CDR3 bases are TGCGCCAGCAGCTTGGTCGGTACTTCTGTCGAGCAGTACTTC. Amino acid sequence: CASSLVGTSVEQYF.

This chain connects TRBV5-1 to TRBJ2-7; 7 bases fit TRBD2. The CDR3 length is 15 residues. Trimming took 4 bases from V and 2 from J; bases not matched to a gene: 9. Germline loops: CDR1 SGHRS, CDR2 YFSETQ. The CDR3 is CASSHGTKPTYEQYF. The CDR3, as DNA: TGCGCCAGCAGCCACGGGACTAAACCCACCTACGAGCAGTACTTC.

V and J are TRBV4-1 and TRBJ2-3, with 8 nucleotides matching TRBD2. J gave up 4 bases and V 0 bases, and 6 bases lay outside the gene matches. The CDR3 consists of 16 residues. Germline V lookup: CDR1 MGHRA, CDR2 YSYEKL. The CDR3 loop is CASSQDPGGGPDTQYF. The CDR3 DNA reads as TGCGCCAGCAGCCAAGATCCCGGCGGGGGGCCAGATACGCAGTATTTT.

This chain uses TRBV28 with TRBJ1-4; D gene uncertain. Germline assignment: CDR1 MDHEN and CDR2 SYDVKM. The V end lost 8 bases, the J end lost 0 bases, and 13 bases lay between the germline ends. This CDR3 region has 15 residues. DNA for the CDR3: TGTGCCAGCGGCACAACGGGGTCAACTAATGAAAAACTGTTTTTT. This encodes CASGTTGSTNEKLFF.

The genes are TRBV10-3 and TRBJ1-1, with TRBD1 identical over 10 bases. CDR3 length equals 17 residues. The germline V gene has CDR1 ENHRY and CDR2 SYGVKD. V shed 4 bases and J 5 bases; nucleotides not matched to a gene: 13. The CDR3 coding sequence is TGTGCCATCAGTGGACAGGGGGCGAATTTGCGTGGGACTGAAGCTTTCTTT. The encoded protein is CAISGQGANLRGTEAFF.

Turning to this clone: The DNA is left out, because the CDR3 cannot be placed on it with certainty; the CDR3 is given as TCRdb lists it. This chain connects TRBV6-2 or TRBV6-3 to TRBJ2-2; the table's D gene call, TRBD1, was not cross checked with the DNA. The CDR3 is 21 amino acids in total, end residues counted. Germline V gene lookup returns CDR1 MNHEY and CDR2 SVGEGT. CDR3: CASSHTTGKVLRSRTPGSCFF.

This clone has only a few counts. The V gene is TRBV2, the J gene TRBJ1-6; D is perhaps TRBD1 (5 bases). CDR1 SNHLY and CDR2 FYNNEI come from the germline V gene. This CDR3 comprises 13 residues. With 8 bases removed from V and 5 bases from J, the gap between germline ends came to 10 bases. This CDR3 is CASQGDHNSPLHF. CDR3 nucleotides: TGTGCCAGCCAGGGTGATCATAATTCACCCCTCCACTTT.

The CDR3 spells CATLSRTAYEQYF. DNA of the CDR3: TGTGCCACCCTGTCCAGGACAGCCTACGAGCAGTACTTC. The chain carries TRBV6-5 and TRBJ2-7, with D perhaps matching TRBD1 (6 bases). V lost 10 bases and J lost 2, with 15 bases in between. CDR3 length equals 13 residues. CDR1 and CDR2 from the germline V gene are MNHEY and SVGAGI.

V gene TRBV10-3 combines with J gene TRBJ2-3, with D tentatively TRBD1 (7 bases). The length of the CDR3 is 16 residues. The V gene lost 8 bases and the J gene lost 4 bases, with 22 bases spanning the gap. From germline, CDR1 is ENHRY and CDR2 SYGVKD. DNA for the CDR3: TGTGCCATCGCGCCGGGGCAGGGGGGATTGTCAGATACGCAGTATTTT. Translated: CAIAPGQGGLSDTQYF.

The CDR3 nucleotides are TGTGCCAGTAAAGGACAGGGGGTCTCTGGGGCCAACGTCCTGACTTTC. Its protein is CASKGQGVSGANVLTF. The V gene is TRBV19, the J gene TRBJ2-6; 10 nucleotides line up with TRBD1. The V and J ends lost 7 bases and 0 bases, in that order; junction bases with no gene match: 3. The CDR3 sequence is 16 residues long. Germline loops: CDR1 LNHDA, CDR2 SQIVND (reference sequence).

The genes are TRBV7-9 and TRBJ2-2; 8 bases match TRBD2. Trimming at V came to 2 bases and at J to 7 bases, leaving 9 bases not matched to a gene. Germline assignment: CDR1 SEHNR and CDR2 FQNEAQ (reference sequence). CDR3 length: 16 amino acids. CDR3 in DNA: TGTGCCAGCAGCTTAAGTCCCAGCGGGGGCGGCGGGGAGCTGTTTTTT. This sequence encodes CASSLSPSGGGGELFF. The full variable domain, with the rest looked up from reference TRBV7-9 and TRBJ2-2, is DTGVSQNPRHKITKRGQNVTFRCDPISEHNRLYWYRQTLGQGPEFLTYFQNEAQLEKSRLLSDRFSAERPKGSFSTLEIQRTEQGDSAMYLCASSLSPSGGGGELFFGEGSRLTVL.

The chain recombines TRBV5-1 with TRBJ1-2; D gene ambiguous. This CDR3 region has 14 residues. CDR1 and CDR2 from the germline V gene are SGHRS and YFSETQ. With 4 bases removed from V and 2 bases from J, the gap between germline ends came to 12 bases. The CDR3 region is CASSENPGNYGYTF. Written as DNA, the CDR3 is TGCGCCAGCAGCGAGAATCCGGGAAACTATGGCTACACCTTC. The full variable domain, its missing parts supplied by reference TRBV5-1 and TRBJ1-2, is KAGVTQTPRYLIKTRGQQVTLSCSPISGHRSVSWYQQTPGQGLQFLFEYFSETQRNKGNFPGRFSGRQFSNSRSEMNVSTLELGDSALYLCASSENPGNYGYTFGSGTRLTVV.

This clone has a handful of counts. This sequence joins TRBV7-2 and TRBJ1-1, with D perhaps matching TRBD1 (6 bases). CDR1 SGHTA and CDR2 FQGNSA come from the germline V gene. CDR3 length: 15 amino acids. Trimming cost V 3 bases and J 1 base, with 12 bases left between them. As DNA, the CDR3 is TGTGCCAGCAGCTTCAGACACAGGGAGAACACTGAAGCTTTCTTT. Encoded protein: CASSFRHRENTEAFF.

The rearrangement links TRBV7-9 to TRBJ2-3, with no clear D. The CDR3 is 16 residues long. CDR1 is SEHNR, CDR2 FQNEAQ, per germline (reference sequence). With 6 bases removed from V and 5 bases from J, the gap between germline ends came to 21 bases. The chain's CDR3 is CASRGEIVWPQDTQYF. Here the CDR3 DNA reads TGTGCCAGCAGGGGCGAGATCGTTTGGCCCCAAGATACGCAGTATTTT. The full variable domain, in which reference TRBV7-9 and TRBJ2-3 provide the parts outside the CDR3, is DTGVSQNPRHKITKRGQNVTFRCDPISEHNRLYWYRQTLGQGPEFLTYFQNEAQLEKSRLLSDRFSAERPKGSFSTLEIQRTEQGDSAMYLCASRGEIVWPQDTQYFGPGTRLTVL.

The CDR3 DNA is TGTGCCAGCAGGATGGGACTAGCGGGAGGGCCGCAGGAGACCCAGTACTTC. Translation gives CASRMGLAGGPQETQYF. This rearrangement joins TRBV3-1 (or the pseudogene TRBV3-2) to TRBJ2-5, with TRBD2 identical over 16 bases. In germline, CDR1 is LGHDT, CDR2 YNNKEL (reference sequence). V trimming: 6 bases; J trimming: 5 bases; junction bases outside the gene matches: 9. The CDR3 is 17 amino acids.

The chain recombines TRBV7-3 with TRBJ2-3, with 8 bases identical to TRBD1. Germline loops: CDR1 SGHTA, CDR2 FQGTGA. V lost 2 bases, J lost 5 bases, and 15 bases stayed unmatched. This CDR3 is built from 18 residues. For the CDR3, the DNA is TGTGCCAGCAGCTTAGGGGGACATCAGGGGGCGCAGGGAGATACGCAGTATTTT. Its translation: CASSLGGHQGAQGDTQYF.

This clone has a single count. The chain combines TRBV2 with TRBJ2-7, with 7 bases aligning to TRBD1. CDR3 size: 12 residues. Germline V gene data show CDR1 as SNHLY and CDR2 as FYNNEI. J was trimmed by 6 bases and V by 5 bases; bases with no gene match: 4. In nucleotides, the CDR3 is TGTGCCAGCAGTAACTACAGGGGCGAGCAGTACTTC. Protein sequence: CASSNYRGEQYF.

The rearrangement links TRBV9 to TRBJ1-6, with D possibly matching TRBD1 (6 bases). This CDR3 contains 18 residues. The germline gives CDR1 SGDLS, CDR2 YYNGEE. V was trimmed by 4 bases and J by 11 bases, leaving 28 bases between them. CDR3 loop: CASSQIPQRTANNPPLHF. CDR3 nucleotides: TGTGCCAGCAGCCAAATACCCCAACGGACAGCCAACAATCCACCCCTCCACTTT.

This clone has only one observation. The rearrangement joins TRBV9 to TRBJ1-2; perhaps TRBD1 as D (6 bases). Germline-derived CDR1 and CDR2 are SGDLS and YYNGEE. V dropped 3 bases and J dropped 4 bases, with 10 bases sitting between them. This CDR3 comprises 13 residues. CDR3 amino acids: CASSAQGRYGYTF. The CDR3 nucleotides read TGTGCCAGCAGCGCACAGGGCCGCTATGGCTACACCTTC.

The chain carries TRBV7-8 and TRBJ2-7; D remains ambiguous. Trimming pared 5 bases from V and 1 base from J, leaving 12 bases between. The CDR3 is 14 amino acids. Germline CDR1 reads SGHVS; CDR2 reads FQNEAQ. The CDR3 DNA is TGTGCCAGCAGCGCCGATTACTGGTCCTACGAGCAGTACTTC. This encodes CASSADYWSYEQYF.

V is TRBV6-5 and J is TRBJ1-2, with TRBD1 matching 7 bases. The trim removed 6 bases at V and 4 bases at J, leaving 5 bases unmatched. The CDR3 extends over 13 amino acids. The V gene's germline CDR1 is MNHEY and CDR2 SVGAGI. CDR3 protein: CASRPGQIYGYTF. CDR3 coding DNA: TGTGCCAGCAGGCCGGGACAGATCTATGGCTACACCTTC.

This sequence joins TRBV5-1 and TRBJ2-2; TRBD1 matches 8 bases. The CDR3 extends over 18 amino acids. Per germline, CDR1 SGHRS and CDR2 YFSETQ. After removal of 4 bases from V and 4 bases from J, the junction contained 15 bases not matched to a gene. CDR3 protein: CASSQNSRTGSGTGELFF. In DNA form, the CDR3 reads TGCGCCAGCAGCCAGAATTCACGGACAGGGTCGGGCACCGGGGAGCTGTTTTTT.

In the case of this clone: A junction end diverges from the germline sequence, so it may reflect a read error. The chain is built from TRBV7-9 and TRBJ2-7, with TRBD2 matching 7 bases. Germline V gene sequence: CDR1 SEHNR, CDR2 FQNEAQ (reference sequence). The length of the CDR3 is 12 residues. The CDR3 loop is CASSFPGGPLDF. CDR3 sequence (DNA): TGTGCCAGCAGCTTCCCGGGAGGCCCTTTGGACTTC.

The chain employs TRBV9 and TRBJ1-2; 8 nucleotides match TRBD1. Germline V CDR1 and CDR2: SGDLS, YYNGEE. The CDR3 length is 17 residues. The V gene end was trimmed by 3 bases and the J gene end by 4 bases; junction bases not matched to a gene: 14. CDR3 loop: CASSAPHRQGSPYGYTF. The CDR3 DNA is TGTGCCAGCAGCGCCCCACACCGACAGGGGAGTCCCTATGGCTACACCTTC.

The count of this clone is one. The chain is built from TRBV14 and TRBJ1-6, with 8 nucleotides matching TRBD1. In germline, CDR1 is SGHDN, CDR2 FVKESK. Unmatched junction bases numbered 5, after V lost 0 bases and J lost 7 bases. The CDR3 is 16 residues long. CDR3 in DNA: TGTGCCAGCAGCCAAGAAAATGGACAGGGAAATTCACCCCTCCACTTT. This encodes CASSQENGQGNSPLHF.